The 10 T cell receptor beta chains below come from one sample, sequenced in a study of blood T cell repertoires in COVID-19 (dated by TCRdb to 2020 to 2021). The library came from the immunoSEQ multiplex PCR assay. The table was pulled from immuneACCESS by TCRdb, which kept in-frame rearrangements only. Such tables lose some clones; where checked, under half of the loss comes from unresolved V genes, and the rest has no known cause. This sample holds some 15,000 clones; about 89% were observed only once. Approximately 3% of the sample is in the top ten clones. Specimen: peripheral blood. These receptors all stem from a human donor in a cohort sampled during active COVID-19.

V is TRBV5-1 and J is TRBJ2-1; 9 bases line up with TRBD2. Germline assignment: CDR1 SGHRS and CDR2 YFSETQ. CDR3 length equals 15 residues. J gave up 6 bases and V 1 base, and 5 bases lay outside the gene matches. The CDR3 is CASSLMPSGANEQFF. In DNA form, the CDR3 reads TGCGCCAGCAGCTTGATGCCTAGCGGGGCCAATGAGCAGTTCTTC.

V and J are TRBV15 and TRBJ2-4, with a weak D call TRBD1 (6 bases). V was trimmed by 5 bases and J by 6 bases, leaving 17 bases between them. Per germline, CDR1 LNHNV and CDR2 YYDKDF (reference sequence). CDR3 length: 15 residues. The CDR3 DNA reads TGTGCCACCAGCCCTACAGGGCAGGGCCTAAACATTCAGTACTTC. It specifies CATSPTGQGLNIQYF.

This clone appeared once. This rearrangement joins TRBV6-1 to TRBJ1-1; D unclear. Germline-derived CDR1 and CDR2 are MNHNS and SASEGT. V was cut by 3 bases and J by 3 bases, with 11 bases left in between. This CDR3 has 14 amino acids. CDR3 nucleotide sequence: TGTGCCAGCAGTGATCAGGAATCGTACACTGAAGCTTTCTTT. Its protein product is CASSDQESYTEAFF.

The CDR3 loop is CASSSGLAGGRGTDTQYF. CDR3 nucleotides: TGTGCCAGCAGCTCAGGACTAGCGGGGGGGCGCGGCACAGATACGCAGTATTTT. The V call is TRBV5-4, the J call TRBJ2-3, with TRBD2 matching over 15 bases. CDR1 is SGHNT and CDR2 is YYREEE in the germline V gene (reference sequence). V dropped 3 bases and J dropped 1; count of bases not matched to a gene: 6. The CDR3 spans 18 residues.

This chain links TRBV19 with TRBJ2-3; D is undetermined. Looked up from germline, CDR1 is LNHDA and CDR2 is SQIVND (reference sequence). Trimming pared 8 bases from V and 1 base from J, leaving 10 bases between. The CDR3 contains 13 residues. The CDR3 DNA is TGTGCCAGTCAGTCCCCTGGCACAGATACGCAGTATTTT. This codes for CASQSPGTDTQYF.

J is TRBJ2-7 and V is TRBV5-1; TRBD1 might be the D (5 bases). The CDR3 extends over 15 amino acids. Per the germline V gene, CDR1 is SGHRS and CDR2 is YFSETQ. V lost 4 bases and J 2 bases, leaving 16 bases between the germline ends. The CDR3 protein is CASSPQGRLAYEQYF. The CDR3 coding sequence is TGCGCCAGCAGCCCCCAGGGCAGGCTAGCCTACGAGCAGTACTTC.

This clone was counted between two and nine times. V is TRBV7-8 and J is TRBJ1-3; 9 positions agree with TRBD1. CDR3 length: 15 amino acids. The V gene end was trimmed by 3 bases and the J gene end by 4 bases; junction bases not matched to a gene: 4. The germline V gene has CDR1 SGHVS and CDR2 FQNEAQ. Here the CDR3 reads CASSLGQGFGNTIYF. As DNA, the CDR3 is TGTGCCAGCAGCTTGGGACAGGGTTTCGGAAACACCATATATTTT.

This clone was recorded only once. The CDR3 loop is CAWSVWGQGIGNSPLHF. The CDR3 DNA reads TGTGCCTGGAGTGTATGGGGACAGGGAATTGGTAATTCACCCCTCCACTTT. The chain couples TRBV30 to TRBJ1-6; 9 nucleotides match TRBD1. Germline loops: CDR1 GTSNPN, CDR2 SVGIG (reference sequence). The trim removed 0 bases at V and 6 bases at J, leaving 9 bases unmatched. The CDR3 consists of 17 residues.

The chain recombines TRBV19 with TRBJ2-1; TRBD2 matches at 7 bases. This CDR3 comprises 18 residues. The junction had 17 bases not matched to a gene; V was cut back by 4 bases and J by 5 bases. Germline V lookup: CDR1 LNHDA, CDR2 SQIVND (reference sequence). The CDR3 is CASSTFMPLAGEDNEQFF. The CDR3 bases are TGTGCCAGTAGTACCTTCATGCCGCTCGCGGGGGAGGACAATGAGCAGTTCTTC. The variable domain in full, with the rest retrieved from reference TRBV19 and TRBJ2-1, is DGGITQSPKYLFRKEGQNVTLSCEQNLNHDAMYWYRQDPGQGLRLIYYSQIVNDFQKGDIAEGYSVSREKKESFPLTVTSAQKNPTAFYLCASSTFMPLAGEDNEQFFGPGTRLTVL.

This chain uses TRBV10-1 with TRBJ2-1; 9 bases match TRBD1. Per the germline V gene, CDR1 is WNHNN and CDR2 is SYGVQD (reference sequence). The CDR3 length is 15 residues. Germline trimming cut 2 bases from V and 8 bases from J; bases unmatched to any gene: 7. The CDR3 is CASSEGGQGIYEQFF. The DNA of the CDR3 is TGCGCCAGCAGTGAGGGGGGACAGGGTATCTATGAGCAGTTCTTC.